This T cell receptor (beta chain) was captured in a study of siplizumab effects on memory and regulatory T cells. Findings and caveats of the study: The alloreactive clones that mapped to unstimulated subsets made up only a minor fraction.

This CDR3 has 13 residues. CDR1 and CDR2 (germline): SEHNR, FQNEAQ (reference sequence). Trimming took 6 bases from V and 2 from J, leaving 10 bases between them. Points on this clone: Its antigen is unknown.

Some 100,000 TCR templates per sample were assayed. TCRdb's copy holds only in-frame clones and misses some; the assay was immunoSEQ multiplex PCR. The sample holds roughly 68,000 clones, roughly 83% seen once. This clonotype was obtained from a human donor in good health. Material: memory CD4+ T cells sorted from blood. The gene calls are TRBV7-9 and TRBJ2-5; tentative D call: TRBD1 (5 bases). Here the CDR3 reads CASRTDRQETQYF. CDR3 coding DNA: TGTGCCAGCAGAACCGACAGACAAGAGACCCAGTACTTC.